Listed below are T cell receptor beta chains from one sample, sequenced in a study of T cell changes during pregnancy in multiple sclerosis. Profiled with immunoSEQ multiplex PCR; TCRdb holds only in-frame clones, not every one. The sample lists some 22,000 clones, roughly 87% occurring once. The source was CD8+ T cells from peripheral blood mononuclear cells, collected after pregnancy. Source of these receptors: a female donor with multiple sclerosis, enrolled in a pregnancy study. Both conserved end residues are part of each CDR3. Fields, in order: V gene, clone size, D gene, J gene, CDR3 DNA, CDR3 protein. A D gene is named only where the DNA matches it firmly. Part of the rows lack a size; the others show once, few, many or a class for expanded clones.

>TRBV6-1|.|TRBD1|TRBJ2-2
TGTGCCAGCAGTGGGAACCGGGACAGGAACACCGGGGAGCTGTTTTTT
CASSGNRDRNTGELFF
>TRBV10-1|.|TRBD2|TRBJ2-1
TGCGCCAGCAGTCGTGATAGCGGGAATTCCAATGAGCAGTTCTTC
CASSRDSGNSNEQFF
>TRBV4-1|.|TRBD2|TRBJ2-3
TGCGCCAGCAGCCAAGATCCTAGCGGGAGGGATCGGACAGATACGCAGTATTTT
CASSQDPSGRDRTDTQYF
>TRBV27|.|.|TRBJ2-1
TGTGCCAGCAGTTTGGGCGGGCCCTCCTACAATGAGCAGTTCTTC
CASSLGGPSYNEQFF
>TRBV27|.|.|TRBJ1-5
TGTGCCAGCAGAAGGGGCCGGTCGCGAAATCAGCCCCAGCATTTT
CASRRGRSRNQPQHF
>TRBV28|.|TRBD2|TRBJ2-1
TGTGCCGGGGGGGTCTCCTACAATGAGCAGTTCTTC
CAGGVSYNEQFF
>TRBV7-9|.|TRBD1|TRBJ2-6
TGTGCCAGCAGCTCGACAGGGTTTCCCAACGTCCTGACTTTC
CASSSTGFPNVLTF
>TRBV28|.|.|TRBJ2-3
TGTGCCAGCAGTTTGATATGGCGGGAAGGGACAGATACGCAGTATTTT
CASSLIWREGTDTQYF
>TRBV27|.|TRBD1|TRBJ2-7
TGTGCCAGCAGTTTGATCGGGACAGGGGCCTACGAGCAGTACTTC
CASSLIGTGAYEQYF
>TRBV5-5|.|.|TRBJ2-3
TGTGCCAGCAGCTTGGGACACACTCGGGATACGCAGTATTTT
CASSLGHTRDTQYF
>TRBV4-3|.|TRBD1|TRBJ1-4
TGCGCCAGCAGCCAAGATCTTGGGACAGGGTCTGAAAAACTGTTTTTT
CASSQDLGTGSEKLFF
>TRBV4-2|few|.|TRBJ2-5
TGTGCCAGCAGCCAAGTTGGGGGGGCCAGGGAAGAGACCCAGTACTTC
CASSQVGGAREETQYF
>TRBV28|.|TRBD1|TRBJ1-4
TGTGCCAGCAGTCTAGAGGGGGCGAGTGAAAAACTGTTTTTT
CASSLEGASEKLFF
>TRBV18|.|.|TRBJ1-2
TGTGCCAGCTCAGCGGGGGGGAGGCGAATCTATGGCTACACCTTC
CASSAGGRRIYGYTF
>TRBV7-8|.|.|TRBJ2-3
TGTGCCAGCAGCTTACAGCGGGCTCGCACAGATACGCAGTATTTT
CASSLQRARTDTQYF
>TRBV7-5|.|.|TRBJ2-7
TGTGTCAGAAGCTTGGGAGGAGCGCGATCCTACGAGCAGTACTTC
CVRSLGGARSYEQYF
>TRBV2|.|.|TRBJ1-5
TGTGCCAGCAGAATCGACATTAGCAATCAGCCCCAGCATTTT
CASRIDISNQPQHF
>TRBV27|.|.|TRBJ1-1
TGTGCCAGCAGTTTGGGTGGGGCCTCGACTGAAGCTTTCTTT
CASSLGGASTEAFF
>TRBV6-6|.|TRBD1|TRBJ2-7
TGTGCCAGCTTCCCAGGGACAGCCGGCGAGCAGTACTTC
CASFPGTAGEQYF
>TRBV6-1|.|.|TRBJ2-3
TGTGCCAGCAGTGAAGCGAAGGGGAGCACAGATACGCAGTATTTT
CASSEAKGSTDTQYF
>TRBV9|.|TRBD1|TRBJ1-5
TGTGCCAGCAGCGTAGAAGGGACAGGGGATCAGCCCCAGCATTTT
CASSVEGTGDQPQHF
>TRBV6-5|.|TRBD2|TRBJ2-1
TGTGCCAGCAGTTACGGCAGCGGGGCTTACAATGAGCAGTTCTTC
CASSYGSGAYNEQFF
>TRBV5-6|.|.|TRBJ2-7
TGTGCCAGCAGCTTTAGCGGCTCCTACGAGCAGTACTTC
CASSFSGSYEQYF
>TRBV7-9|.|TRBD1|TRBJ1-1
TGTGCCAGCAGCTCCCGGACAGGGGGCACTGAAGCTTTCTTT
CASSSRTGGTEAFF
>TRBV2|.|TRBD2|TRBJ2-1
TGTGCCACCCCCTGGCGGGAGGGCAGTGAGCAGTTCTTC
CATPWREGSEQFF
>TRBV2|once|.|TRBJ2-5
TGTGCCAGCAGTTGGAGGGTCCAGAGGACCCAGTACTTC
CASSWRVQRTQYF
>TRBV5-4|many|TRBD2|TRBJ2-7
TGTGCCAGCAGCTTGGCCGCTAGCGGGAGGTACGAGCAGTACTTC
CASSLAASGRYEQYF
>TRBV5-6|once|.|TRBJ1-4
TGTGCCAGCAGCTTAGCGGGGGGCATCAATGAAAAACTGTTTTTT
CASSLAGGINEKLFF
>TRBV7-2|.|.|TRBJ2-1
TGTGCCAGCAGCTTAGCAGGATTCGGGAGTCGAGGTTACAATGAGCAGTTCTTC
CASSLAGFGSRGYNEQFF
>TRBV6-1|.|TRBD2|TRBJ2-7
TGTGCCAGCATCCGGGAGGGATTTGATCCCTACGAGCAGTACTTC
CASIREGFDPYEQYF
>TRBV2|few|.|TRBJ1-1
TGTGCCAGCAATACAGTCAGAAGGTCTGAAGCTTTCTTT
CASNTVRRSEAFF
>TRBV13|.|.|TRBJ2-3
TGTGCCAGCAGCTCCGAGGACACAGATACGCAGTATTTT
CASSSEDTDTQYF
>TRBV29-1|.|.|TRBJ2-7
TGCAGCGTTGAAGTGAACAGTCGCTCCTACGAGCAGTACTTC
CSVEVNSRSYEQYF
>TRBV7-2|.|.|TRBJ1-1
TGTGCCAGCAGCTTATTCTGGGTCCCCAGCGGGACTGAAGCTTTCTTT
CASSLFWVPSGTEAFF
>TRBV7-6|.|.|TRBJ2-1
TGTGCCAGCAGCTTTAGCTCCTACAATGAGCAGTTCTTC
CASSFSSYNEQFF
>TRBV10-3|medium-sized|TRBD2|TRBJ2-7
TGTGCCATCAGTGAGATGACTAGCGGGAGGGACGAGCAGTACTTC
CAISEMTSGRDEQYF